This T cell receptor beta chain was recorded in a study of cytomegalovirus exposure and HLA in healthy donors. PCR employed 60 Vbeta and 13 Jbeta primers. Original analysis: As a later analysis found, there were 80 million to 90 million unique TCR beta chains, of which around 9.9 million were shared. This table comes from immunoSEQ multiplex PCR, and its TCRdb copy is limited to in-frame clones, with some not included. The V and J calls and clone size are taken from that table; D and trimming were inferred from the DNA. The sample carries some 220,000 clones, roughly 78% recorded once. In germline, CDR1 is SGHNT, CDR2 YYREEE (reference sequence). The CDR3 runs to 17 residues. The V and J ends lost 4 bases and 9 bases respectively, with 29 bases between them. Of note for this clone: The target antigen is unknown.

General study points: Most TCRs appeared rarely, but some public TCRs recurred in many donors. What TCR beta sequences reportedly achieved was accurate prediction of HLA-A and HLA-B alleles in most subjects.

The sample consisted of PBMCs. This sequence joins TRBV5-4 and TRBJ2-7; D uncertain. This sequence was found in a boy between 10 and 17 years old in good health and CMV-seronegative. The CDR3 DNA reads as TGTGCCAGCAGCCTTAGGCCGGCGACTCTCGGGTTGCCGGCGCAGTACTTC. The encoded protein is CASSLRPATLGLPAQYF.